The present entry profiles one T cell receptor beta chain with its context. No antigen is known for it. The CDR3 has 13 amino acids. The ends were cut back, 2 bases at V and 4 bases at J, with 9 bases in the middle. CDR1 and CDR2 (germline): SGHKS, YYEKEE (reference sequence). Using immunoSEQ multiplex PCR, the repertoire was profiled, and TCRdb retains in-frame clones only, with some absent. The table has about 21,000 clones, 97% seen once. The sample originates from a study of cytomegalovirus exposure and HLA in healthy donors. Study-wide context: It was reported in a later analysis that the same platform had been used for the 120 validation repertoires as for the 550 to 700 first-cohort repertoires.

General study findings and limits: Most observed TCR sequences were rare, whereas some public TCRs were detected in many donors. The investigators catalogued 150 to 200 TCR beta chains as cytomegalovirus-associated. In vitro confirmation showed three CMV-associated chains to be CMV antigen specific.

The TCR comes from a man under 40 in good health and CMV-seropositive. Sequencing input: PBMCs. This chain connects TRBV5-5 to TRBJ1-2; a weak D match, TRBD1 (6 bases). Here the CDR3 reads CASSFRQAYGYTF. The CDR3 DNA follows: TGTGCCAGCAGCTTCAGACAGGCCTATGGCTACACCTTC.